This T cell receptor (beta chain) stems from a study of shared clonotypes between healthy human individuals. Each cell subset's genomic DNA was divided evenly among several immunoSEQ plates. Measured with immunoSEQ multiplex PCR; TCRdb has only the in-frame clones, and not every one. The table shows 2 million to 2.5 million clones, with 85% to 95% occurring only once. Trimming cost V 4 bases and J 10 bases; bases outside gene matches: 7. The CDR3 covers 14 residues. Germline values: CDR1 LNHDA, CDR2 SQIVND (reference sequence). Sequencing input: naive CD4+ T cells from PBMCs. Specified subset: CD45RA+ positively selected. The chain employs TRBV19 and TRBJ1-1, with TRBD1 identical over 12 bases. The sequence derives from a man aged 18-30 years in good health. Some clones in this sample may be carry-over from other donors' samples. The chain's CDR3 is CASSSRDRGQLAFF. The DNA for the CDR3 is TGTGCCAGTAGTAGCCGGGACAGGGGGCAATTAGCTTTCTTT.